This T cell receptor (beta chain) was captured in a study of EBV T-cell therapy then PD-1 blockade in nasopharyngeal carcinoma. The CDR3 totals 15 residues. The V segment lost 0 bases and the J segment 5 bases; nucleotides outside the gene matches: 5. Germline V gene lookup returns CDR1 SGHTA and CDR2 FQGTGA. On this clone itself: What it recognizes is unknown.

Using immunoSEQ multiplex PCR, the repertoire was profiled, and TCRdb retains in-frame clones only, with some absent. This sample carries 20,000 or so clones, approximately 80% of them seen once, and the ten largest clones take approximately 25%. Specified treatment: AdE1-LMPpoly-expanded autologous EBV-specific T-cell therapy followed by anti-PD-1 nivolumab. The sequence derives from a man in his forties with nasopharyngeal carcinoma. This chain links TRBV7-3 with TRBJ2-3, with 7 bases that match TRBD2. The sample here was CD8+ T cells from blood, taken at day -245 from a patient whose treatment included autologous EBV-specific T cells and nivolumab. Written as DNA, the CDR3 is TGTGCCAGCAGCTTAACGTCGGTAGCGGGAGATACGCAGTATTTT. Its protein product is CASSLTSVAGDTQYF.